This TCR beta chain was recovered during a study of beta chain features in type 1 diabetes. Study-wide results and limits: In all four CD4+ subsets, TCRB CDR3 length was significantly, moderately reduced in type 1 diabetes.

About this clone: Its matching antigen is unknown.

Expressed TCRB transcripts got sequenced, as all isolated RNA was reverse transcribed. Clones were sequenced by immunoSEQ multiplex PCR, and TCRdb holds only the in-frame ones, with some missing. Of 250,000 to 300,000 clones in the sample, around 24% were seen once. From germline, CDR1 is LGHNA and CDR2 YNFKEQ. V trimming: 5 bases; J trimming: 7 bases; junction bases outside the gene matches: 8. This CDR3 comprises 15 residues. Sorting based on CD45RO/CCR7/CD25/CD127/CD95/CD27 separated CD4+ naive, central memory, regulatory and stem cell-like memory cells. This receptor was identified in a woman in her twenties or thirties with type 1 diabetes. The sample taken for sequencing was naive CD4+ T cells from blood. The rearrangement joins TRBV4-2 to TRBJ2-1, with 10 bases aligning to TRBD2. This CDR3 reads CASSETSGNRNEQFF. As DNA, the CDR3 is TGTGCCAGCAGCGAAACTAGCGGGAACAGGAATGAGCAGTTCTTC.